The clone carrying this TCR beta chain was observed many times. Its antigen is unknown. Losses at the gene ends were 5 bases for V and 3 bases for J; bases not matched to a gene: 4. Germline V CDR1 and CDR2: MDHEN, SYDVKM. This CDR3 is built from 14 residues. TCRdb re-analysed the reads in MiXCR, keeping a single row per CDR3 protein. The repertoire holds 360,000 or so distinct CDR3 sequences, with approximately 30% as singletons. This sample was taken from a study of T cell repertoires in cytomegalovirus infection. At the level of the study: Recently identified HLA-C-restricted and well-studied HLA-B-restricted CMV epitopes were used.

Points from the study as a whole: Cumulative public TCR beta family frequency identified carriers of CMV plus the relevant HLA. CMV-specific TCR beta clonotypes restricted by HLA-C were the ones dominating the ex vivo response.

The input for sequencing was cultured PBMCs, taken from culture after CMV antigen stimulation. This chain joins TRBV28 and TRBJ2-7, with TRBD1 matching over 10 bases. This TCR came from a human donor in good health (CMV status not recorded). Some clones in this sample may be carry-over from other donors' samples. CDR3 DNA: TGTGCCAGCAGTCCGAGGACAGGGGGCTACGAGCAGTACTTC. Translated, it gives CASSPRTGGYEQYF.